This T cell receptor beta chain was found in a study of cytomegalovirus exposure and HLA in healthy donors. Overall study results and limits: Researchers counted 180 or so TCR beta chains as cytomegalovirus-associated.

This table comes from immunoSEQ multiplex PCR, and its TCRdb copy is limited to in-frame clones, with some not included. The profile shows some 150,000 clones, approximately 90% of them singletons. Concerning this clone: The antigen remains unidentified.

The CDR3 covers 14 residues. The V gene's germline CDR1 is MNHEY and CDR2 SMNVEV (reference sequence). Trimming stripped 0 bases from V and 3 bases from J, with 8 bases between. The genes are TRBV27 and TRBJ1-2, with D unresolved. The clonotype was recovered from a man aged 18 to 30 in good health and CMV-seronegative. The specimen sequenced was PBMCs. This chain's CDR3 is CASSLSWEDYGYTF. CDR3 nucleotide sequence: TGTGCCAGCAGTTTATCATGGGAGGACTATGGCTACACCTTC.